These T cell receptor beta chains were read from a single sample in a study of cytomegalovirus exposure and HLA in healthy donors. Using immunoSEQ multiplex PCR, the repertoire was profiled, and TCRdb retains in-frame clones only, with some absent. Of 170,000 or so clones in the sample, approximately 85% were seen once. Sequenced: PBMCs. The receptors here all came from a girl aged 10 to 17 in good health and CMV-seropositive. Both conserved end residues are part of each CDR3. A D gene is named only where the DNA matches it firmly. Some rows have no size entry. The others give once, few or many, or a class for an expanded clone.

TRBJ1-1	TRBV7-9	NA	TRBD1	CASSELEGALATEAFF	TGTGCCAGCAGCGAACTTGAGGGGGCCCTGGCCACTGAAGCTTTCTTT
TRBJ1-2	TRBV19	NA	NA	CFTVGGLTGYTF	TGCTTTACTGTGGGAGGCCTTACAGGCTACACCTTC
TRBJ2-7	TRBV5-6	few	NA	CASSLGGGGQYF	TGTGCCAGCAGCTTGGGTGGGGGAGGGCAGTACTTC
TRBJ1-1	TRBV2	NA	NA	CASIQDSLNTEAFF	TGTGCCAGCATCCAGGACAGTCTAAACACTGAAGCTTTCTTT
TRBJ2-1	TRBV9	NA	TRBD2	CASSVDWEGEQFF	TGTGCCAGCAGCGTAGACTGGGAGGGTGAGCAGTTCTTC
TRBJ1-2	TRBV7-9	NA	TRBD1	CASSPDRVGGYTF	TGTGCCAGCAGCCCCGACAGGGTGGGTGGCTACACCTTC
TRBJ1-1	TRBV11-2	few	NA	CASSLVESRAEAFF	TGTGCCAGCAGCTTAGTTGAATCGAGGGCTGAAGCTTTCTTT
TRBJ1-1	TRBV6-5	NA	NA	CASSLGGSTEAFF	TGTGCCAGCAGCCTCGGGGGGAGCACTGAAGCTTTCTTT
TRBJ2-3	TRBV2	NA	NA	CASTGGPPDTQYF	TGTGCCAGCACCGGGGGGCCCCCCGATACGCAGTATTTT
TRBJ2-7	TRBV27	NA	TRBD1	CASSLTGTGASEQYF	TGTGCCAGCAGCCTCACCGGGACAGGGGCCAGCGAGCAGTACTTC
TRBJ1-4	TRBV10-1	NA	TRBD1	CASSENRGEKLFF	TGCGCCAGCAGTGAGAACAGGGGTGAAAAACTGTTTTTT
TRBJ2-3	TRBV27	NA	TRBD2	CASSPLVAGGYPDTQYF	TGTGCCAGCAGTCCCCTCGTAGCGGGGGGGTACCCAGATACGCAGTATTTT
TRBJ2-3	TRBV6-4	few	TRBD2	CASSDSTGGPDTQYF	TGTGCCAGCAGTGACTCGACGGGGGGGCCAGATACGCAGTATTTT
TRBJ1-5	TRBV27	NA	NA	CASSFSNQPQHF	TGTGCCAGCAGTTTCAGTAATCAGCCCCAGCATTTT
TRBJ1-1	TRBV19	NA	NA	CASSTFRELNTEAFF	TGTGCCAGTAGTACGTTTAGGGAGCTGAACACTGAAGCTTTCTTT
TRBJ2-5	TRBV9	NA	TRBD2	CASSVVAGGWETQYF	TGTGCCAGCAGCGTAGTAGCGGGGGGTTGGGAGACCCAGTACTTC